This T cell receptor beta chain was captured in a study of radiation and T cells in renal cell carcinoma. The data were produced by immunoSEQ multiplex PCR, yet TCRdb's version contains in-frame clones alone and is incomplete. The table lists approximately 120,000 clones, roughly four fifths of them singletons, with around 3% in the top ten. Germline assignment: CDR1 SGHTA and CDR2 FQGNSA. The V gene end was trimmed by 7 bases and the J gene end by 8 bases; junction bases not matched to a gene: 16. The CDR3 length is 15 residues. Study-level findings and limits: No pretreatment tumor biopsies were available for baseline clonotypes.

A note on this clone: Its antigen is still unknown.

As to time point: baseline pretreatment blood. The treatment here: 15 Gy SBRT to primary tumor, nephrectomy 4 weeks later. The patient's renal cell carcinoma had clear cell pathology. The sample in question was blood, obtained from a patient whose treatment included radiotherapy and nephrectomy. The receptor comes from a woman aged 55-70 years with renal cell carcinoma. This chain connects TRBV7-2 to TRBJ1-2, with TRBD1 matching 7 bases. Here the CDR3 reads CASTTPSVQGGGYTF. The CDR3, as DNA: TGTGCCAGCACCACTCCGTCGGTCCAGGGGGGCGGCTACACCTTC.